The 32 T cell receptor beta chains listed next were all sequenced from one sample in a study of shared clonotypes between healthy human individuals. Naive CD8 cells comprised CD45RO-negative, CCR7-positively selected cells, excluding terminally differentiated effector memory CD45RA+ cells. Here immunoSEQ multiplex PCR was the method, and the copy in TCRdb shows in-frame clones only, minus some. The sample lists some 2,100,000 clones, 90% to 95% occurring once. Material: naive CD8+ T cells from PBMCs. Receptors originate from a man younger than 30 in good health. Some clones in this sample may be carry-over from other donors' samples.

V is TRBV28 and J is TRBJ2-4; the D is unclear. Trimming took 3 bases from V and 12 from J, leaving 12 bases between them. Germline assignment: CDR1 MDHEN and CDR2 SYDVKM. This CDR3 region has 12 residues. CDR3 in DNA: TGTGCCAGCAGTTTTATCACGTCAGCTCAGTACTTC. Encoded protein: CASSFITSAQYF.

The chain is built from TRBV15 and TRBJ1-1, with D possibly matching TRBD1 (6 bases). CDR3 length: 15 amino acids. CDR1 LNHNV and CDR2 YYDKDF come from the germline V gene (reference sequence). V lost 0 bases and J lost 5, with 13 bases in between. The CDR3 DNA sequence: TGTGCCACCAGCAGAGACGGGGGGGGCCTGACTGAAGCTTTCTTT. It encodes CATSRDGGGLTEAFF.

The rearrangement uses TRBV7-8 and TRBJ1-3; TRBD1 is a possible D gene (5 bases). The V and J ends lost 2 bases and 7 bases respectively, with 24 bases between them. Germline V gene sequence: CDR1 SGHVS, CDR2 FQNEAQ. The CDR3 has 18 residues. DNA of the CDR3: TGTGCCAGCAGCTTATTCGTCCCAGGGACCCGAGGGAGGAACACCATATATTTT. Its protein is CASSLFVPGTRGRNTIYF.

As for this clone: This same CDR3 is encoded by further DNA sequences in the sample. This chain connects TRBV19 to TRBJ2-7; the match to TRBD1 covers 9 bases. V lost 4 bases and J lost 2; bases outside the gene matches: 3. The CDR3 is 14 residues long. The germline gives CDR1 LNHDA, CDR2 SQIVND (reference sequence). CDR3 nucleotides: TGTGCCAGTAGTACGCGGGACAGGGCCTACGAGCAGTACTTC. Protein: CASSTRDRAYEQYF. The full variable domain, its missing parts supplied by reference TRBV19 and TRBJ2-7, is DGGITQSPKYLFRKEGQNVTLSCEQNLNHDAMYWYRQDPGQGLRLIYYSQIVNDFQKGDIAEGYSVSREKKESFPLTVTSAQKNPTAFYLCASSTRDRAYEQYFGPGTRLTVT.

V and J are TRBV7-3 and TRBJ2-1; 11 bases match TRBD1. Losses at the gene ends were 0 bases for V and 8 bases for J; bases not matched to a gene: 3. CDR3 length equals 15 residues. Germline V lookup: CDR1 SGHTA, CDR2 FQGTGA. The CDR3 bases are TGTGCCAGCAGCTTAACAGGGACAGGGGGGCATGAGCAGTTCTTC. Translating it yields CASSLTGTGGHEQFF. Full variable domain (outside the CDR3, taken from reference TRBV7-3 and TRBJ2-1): GAGVSQTPSNKVTEKGKYVELRCDPISGHTALYWYRQSLGQGPEFLIYFQGTGAADDSGLPNDRFFAVRPEGSVSTLKIQRTERGDSAVYLCASSLTGTGGHEQFFGPGTRLTVL.

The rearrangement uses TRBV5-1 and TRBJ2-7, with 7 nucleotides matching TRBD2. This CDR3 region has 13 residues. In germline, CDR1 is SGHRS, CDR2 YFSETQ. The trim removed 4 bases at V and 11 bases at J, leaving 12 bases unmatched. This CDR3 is CASSPPEVGGEYF. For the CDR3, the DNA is TGCGCCAGCAGCCCGCCGGAGGTTGGGGGGGAGTACTTC.

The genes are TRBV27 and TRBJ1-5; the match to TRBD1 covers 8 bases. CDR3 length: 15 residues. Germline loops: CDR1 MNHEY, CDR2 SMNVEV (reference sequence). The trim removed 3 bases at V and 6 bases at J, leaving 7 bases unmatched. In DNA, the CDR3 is TGTGCCAGCAGTTTCATCGGGACAGGAATTCAGCCCCAGCATTTT. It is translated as CASSFIGTGIQPQHF.

The DNA for the CDR3 is TGTGCCAGCAGCCTCCACACCGGGACTGAGCAGTTCTTC. This translates into CASSLHTGTEQFF. The chain carries TRBV14 and TRBJ2-1; D could derive from TRBD1 or TRBD2 (5 bases each). The V and J ends lost 4 bases and 9 bases respectively, with 13 bases between them. This CDR3 comprises 13 residues. Germline V gives CDR1 SGHDN, CDR2 FVKESK.

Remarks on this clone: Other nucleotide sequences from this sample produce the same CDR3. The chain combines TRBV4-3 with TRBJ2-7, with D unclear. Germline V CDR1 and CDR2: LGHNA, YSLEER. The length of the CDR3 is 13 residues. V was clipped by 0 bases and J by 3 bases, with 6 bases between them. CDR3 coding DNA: TGCGCCAGCAGCCAAGATAGTCGCTACGAGCAGTACTTC. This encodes CASSQDSRYEQYF.

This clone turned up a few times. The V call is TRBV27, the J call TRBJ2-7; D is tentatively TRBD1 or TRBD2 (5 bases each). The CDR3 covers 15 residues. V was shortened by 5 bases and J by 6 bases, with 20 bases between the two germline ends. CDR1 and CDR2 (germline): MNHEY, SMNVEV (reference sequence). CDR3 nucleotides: TGTGCCAGCAGTGACGGGGACGAGTACTGGGCCGAGCAGTACTTC. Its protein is CASSDGDEYWAEQYF.

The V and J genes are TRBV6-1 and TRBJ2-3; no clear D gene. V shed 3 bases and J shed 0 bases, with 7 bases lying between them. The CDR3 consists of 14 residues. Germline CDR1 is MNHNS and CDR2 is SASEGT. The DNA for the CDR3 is TGTGCCAGCAGTGACCCGTCTAGCACAGATACGCAGTATTTT. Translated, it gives CASSDPSSTDTQYF.

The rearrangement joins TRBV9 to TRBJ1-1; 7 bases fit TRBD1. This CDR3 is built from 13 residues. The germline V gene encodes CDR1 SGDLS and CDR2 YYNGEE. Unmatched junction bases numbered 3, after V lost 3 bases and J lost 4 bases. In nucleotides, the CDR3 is TGTGCCAGCAGCGCCCCAGGGGGCACTGAAGCTTTCTTT. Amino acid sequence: CASSAPGGTEAFF.

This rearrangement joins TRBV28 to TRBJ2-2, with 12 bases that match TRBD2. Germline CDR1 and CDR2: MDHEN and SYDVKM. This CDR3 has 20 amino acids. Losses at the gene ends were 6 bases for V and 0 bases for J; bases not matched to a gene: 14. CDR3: CASSYLQVTSGSSNTGELFF. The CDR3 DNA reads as TGTGCCAGCAGCTACCTCCAAGTGACTAGCGGGAGTTCGAACACCGGGGAGCTGTTTTTT.

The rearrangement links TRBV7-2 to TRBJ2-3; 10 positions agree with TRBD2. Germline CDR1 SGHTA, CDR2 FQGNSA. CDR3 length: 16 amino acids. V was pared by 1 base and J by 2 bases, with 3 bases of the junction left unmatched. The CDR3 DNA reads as TGTGCCAGCAGCTTAGGACTAGCGGGTGTCACAGATACGCAGTATTTT. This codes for CASSLGLAGVTDTQYF.

DNA of the CDR3: TGCGCCAGCAGCTTGGCTGGCAGCAACAATGAGCAGTTCTTC. Amino acid sequence: CASSLAGSNNEQFF. The chain couples TRBV5-1 to TRBJ2-1, with D unresolved. The V gene lost 0 bases and the J gene lost 5 bases, with 9 bases spanning the gap. Germline lookup yields CDR1 SGHRS and CDR2 YFSETQ. The CDR3 contains 14 residues.

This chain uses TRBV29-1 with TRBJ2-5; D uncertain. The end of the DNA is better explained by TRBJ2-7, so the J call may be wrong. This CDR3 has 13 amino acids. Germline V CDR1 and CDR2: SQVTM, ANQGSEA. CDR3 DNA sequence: TGCAGCGTTGAATTCGGGCAGTCCTACGAGCAGTACTTC. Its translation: CSVEFGQSYEQYF.

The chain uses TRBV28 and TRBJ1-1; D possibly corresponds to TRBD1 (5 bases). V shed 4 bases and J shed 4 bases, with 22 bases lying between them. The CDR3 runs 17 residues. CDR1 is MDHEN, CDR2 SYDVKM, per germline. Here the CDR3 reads CASSSHLTGLGGTEAFF. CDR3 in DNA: TGTGCCAGCAGTTCACACCTCACAGGTCTCGGGGGCACTGAAGCTTTCTTT.

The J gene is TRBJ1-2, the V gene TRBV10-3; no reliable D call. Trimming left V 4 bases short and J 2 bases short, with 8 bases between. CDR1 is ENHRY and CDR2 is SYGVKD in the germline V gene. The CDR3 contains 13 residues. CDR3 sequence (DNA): TGTGCCATCAGTGGCATGGAAAACTATGGCTACACCTTC. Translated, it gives CAISGMENYGYTF.

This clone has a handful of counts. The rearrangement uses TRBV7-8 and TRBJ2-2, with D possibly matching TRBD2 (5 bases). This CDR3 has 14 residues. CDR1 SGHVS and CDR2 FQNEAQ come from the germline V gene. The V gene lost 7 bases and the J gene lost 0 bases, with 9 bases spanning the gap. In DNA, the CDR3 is TGTGCCAGCACTACGGGGTCGAACACCGGGGAGCTGTTTTTT. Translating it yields CASTTGSNTGELFF.

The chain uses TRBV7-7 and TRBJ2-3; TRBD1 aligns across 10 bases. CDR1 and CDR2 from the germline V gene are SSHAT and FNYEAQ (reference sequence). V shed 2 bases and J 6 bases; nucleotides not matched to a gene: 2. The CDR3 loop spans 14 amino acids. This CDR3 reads CASSLRTGGDTQYF. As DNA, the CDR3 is TGTGCCAGCAGCTTACGGACAGGGGGGGATACGCAGTATTTT.

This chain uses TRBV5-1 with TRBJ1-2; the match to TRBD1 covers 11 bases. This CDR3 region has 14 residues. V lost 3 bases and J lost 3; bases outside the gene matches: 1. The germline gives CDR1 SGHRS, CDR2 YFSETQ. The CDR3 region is CASSWTGGDYGYTF. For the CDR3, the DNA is TGCGCCAGCAGCTGGACAGGGGGCGACTATGGCTACACCTTC.

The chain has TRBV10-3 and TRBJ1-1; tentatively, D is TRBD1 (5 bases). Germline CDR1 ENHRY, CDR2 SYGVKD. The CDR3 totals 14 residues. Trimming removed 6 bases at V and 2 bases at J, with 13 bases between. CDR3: CAIRQGRGNTEAFF. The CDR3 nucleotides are TGTGCCATCAGGCAGGGAAGGGGAAACACTGAAGCTTTCTTT.

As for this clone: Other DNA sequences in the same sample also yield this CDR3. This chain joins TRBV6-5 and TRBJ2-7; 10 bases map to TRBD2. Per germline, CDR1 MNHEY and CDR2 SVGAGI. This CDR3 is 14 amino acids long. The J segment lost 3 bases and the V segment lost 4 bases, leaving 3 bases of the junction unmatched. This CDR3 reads CASSSSGSIYEQYF. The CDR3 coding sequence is TGTGCCAGCAGTTCTAGCGGGAGCATCTACGAGCAGTACTTC.

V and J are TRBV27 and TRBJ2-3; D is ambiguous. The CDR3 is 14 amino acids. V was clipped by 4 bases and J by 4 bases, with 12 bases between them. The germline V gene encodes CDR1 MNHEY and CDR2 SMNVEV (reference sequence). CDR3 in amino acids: CASSSYNSADTQYF. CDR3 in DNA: TGTGCCAGCAGTTCATATAACAGCGCAGATACGCAGTATTTT.

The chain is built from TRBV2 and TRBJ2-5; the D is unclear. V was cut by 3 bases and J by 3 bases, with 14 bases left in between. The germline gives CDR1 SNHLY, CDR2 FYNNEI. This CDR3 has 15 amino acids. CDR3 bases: TGTGCCAGCAGTGATATCGGCGGAGTAGAAGAGACCCAGTACTTC. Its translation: CASSDIGGVEETQYF.

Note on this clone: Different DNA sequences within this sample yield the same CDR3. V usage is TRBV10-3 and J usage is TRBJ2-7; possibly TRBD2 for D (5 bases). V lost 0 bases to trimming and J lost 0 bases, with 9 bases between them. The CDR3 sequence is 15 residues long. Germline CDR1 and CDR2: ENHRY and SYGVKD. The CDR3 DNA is TGTGCCATCAGTGAGTCGGGCGGGCCCTCCTACGAGCAGTACTTC. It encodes CAISESGGPSYEQYF.

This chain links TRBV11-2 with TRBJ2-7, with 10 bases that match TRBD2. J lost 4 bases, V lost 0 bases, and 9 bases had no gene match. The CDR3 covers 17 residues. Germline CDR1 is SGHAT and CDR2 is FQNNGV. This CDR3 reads CASSLDRVASGRYEQYF. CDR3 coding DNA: TGTGCCAGCAGCTTAGATAGGGTGGCTAGCGGGAGATACGAGCAGTACTTC. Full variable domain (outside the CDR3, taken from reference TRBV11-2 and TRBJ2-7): EAGVAQSPRYKIIEKRQSVAFWCNPISGHATLYWYQQILGQGPKLLIQFQNNGVVDDSQLPKDRFSAERLKGVDSTLKIQPAKLEDSAVYLCASSLDRVASGRYEQYFGPGTRLTVT.

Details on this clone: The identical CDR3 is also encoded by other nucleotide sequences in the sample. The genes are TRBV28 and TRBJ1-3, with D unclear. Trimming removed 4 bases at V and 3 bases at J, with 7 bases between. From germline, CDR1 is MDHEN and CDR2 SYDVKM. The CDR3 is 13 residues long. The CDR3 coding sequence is TGTGCCAGCAGTTCTTCCGGTGGAAACACCATATATTTT. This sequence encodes CASSSSGGNTIYF. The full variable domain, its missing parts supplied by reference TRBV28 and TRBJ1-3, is DVKVTQSSRYLVKRTGEKVFLECVQDMDHENMFWYRQDPGLGLRLIYFSYDVKMKEKGDIPEGYSVSREKKERFSLILESASTNQTSMYLCASSSSGGNTIYFGEGSWLTVV.

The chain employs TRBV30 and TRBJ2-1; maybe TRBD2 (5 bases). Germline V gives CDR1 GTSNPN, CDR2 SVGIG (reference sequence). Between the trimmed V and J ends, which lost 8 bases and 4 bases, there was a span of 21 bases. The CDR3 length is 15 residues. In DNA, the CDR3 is TGTGCCGGAATAGCTAGCAGCTCCCTTTACAATGAGCAGTTCTTC. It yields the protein CAGIASSSLYNEQFF.

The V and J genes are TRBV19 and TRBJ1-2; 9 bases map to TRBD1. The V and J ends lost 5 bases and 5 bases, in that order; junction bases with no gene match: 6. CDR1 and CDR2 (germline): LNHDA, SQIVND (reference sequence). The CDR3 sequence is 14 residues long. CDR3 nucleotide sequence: TGTGCCAGTAGTCGGACAGGGGAGGGATATGGCTACACCTTC. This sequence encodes CASSRTGEGYGYTF.

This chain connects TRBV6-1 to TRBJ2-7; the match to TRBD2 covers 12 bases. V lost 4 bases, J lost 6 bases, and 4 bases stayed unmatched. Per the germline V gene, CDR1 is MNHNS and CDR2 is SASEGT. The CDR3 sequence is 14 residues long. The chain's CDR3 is CASSGLTSGSEQYF. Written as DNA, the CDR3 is TGTGCCAGCAGTGGCCTGACTAGCGGGAGCGAGCAGTACTTC.

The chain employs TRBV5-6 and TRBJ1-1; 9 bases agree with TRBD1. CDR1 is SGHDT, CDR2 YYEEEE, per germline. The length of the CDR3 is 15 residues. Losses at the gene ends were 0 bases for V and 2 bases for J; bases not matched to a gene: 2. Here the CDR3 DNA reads TGTGCCAGCAGCTTGGAGGGACAGGGAAACACTGAAGCTTTCTTT. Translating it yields CASSLEGQGNTEAFF.